This T cell receptor (beta chain) originates from a study of regulatory T cells in long-lasting Graves disease. Stated time point: newly diagnosed GD, antithyroid drugs for less than 3 months. Making the TCR library involved RNA that had been extracted from PBMCs. TCR beta libraries were built with iRepertoire HTBI primers and Arm-PCR of CDR3 regions. TCRdb used MiXCR to reprocess the multiplex PCR reads, holding one entry per CDR3 protein. The sample lists about 540,000 distinct CDR3 sequences; approximately 12% were seen once. This clonotype appeared many times. V lost 6 bases and J lost 6, with 17 bases in between. CDR1 is MNHNS and CDR2 is SASEGT in the germline V gene. The CDR3 extends over 14 amino acids. These records were also assigned to another study, of T cells in Graves' hyperthyroidism and ophthalmopathy.

The origin of this receptor is a man in his thirties or forties with Graves disease. This chain connects TRBV6-1 to TRBJ1-2; D ambiguous. Material: peripheral blood mononuclear cells (PBMCs), obtained at new diagnosis, from a patient treated with antithyroid drugs. This CDR3 reads CASSLGRLLNGYTF. In nucleotides, the CDR3 is TGTGCCAGCAGCCTGGGCAGACTCTTGAATGGCTACACCTTC.